The subject of this entry is one T cell receptor (beta chain). The data were obtained in a study of cytomegalovirus exposure and HLA in healthy donors. For the study at large: An earlier analysis identified 117 million unique TCR beta sequences in some 170 million T cells.

While unrecorded immune exposures were likely, the donors were nominally healthy when sampled. V dropped 3 bases and J dropped 0 bases, with 12 bases sitting between them. This CDR3 spans 16 amino acids. CDR1 and CDR2 from the germline V gene are LNHNV and YYDKDF (reference sequence). PCR amplification relied on 60 Vbeta primers (plus 13 Jbeta primers). This table comes from immunoSEQ multiplex PCR, and its TCRdb copy is limited to in-frame clones, with some not included. Here the sample spans some 130,000 clones, roughly 89% being singletons. Sequencing input: PBMCs. The chain employs TRBV15 and TRBJ1-5, with TRBD1 as a possible D gene (5 bases). This receptor was taken from a woman aged 25 to 39 in good health and CMV-seronegative. The CDR3 DNA sequence: TGTGCCACCAGCAGGGAAGGGGACTATAGCAATCAGCCCCAGCATTTT. Residues: CATSREGDYSNQPQHF.